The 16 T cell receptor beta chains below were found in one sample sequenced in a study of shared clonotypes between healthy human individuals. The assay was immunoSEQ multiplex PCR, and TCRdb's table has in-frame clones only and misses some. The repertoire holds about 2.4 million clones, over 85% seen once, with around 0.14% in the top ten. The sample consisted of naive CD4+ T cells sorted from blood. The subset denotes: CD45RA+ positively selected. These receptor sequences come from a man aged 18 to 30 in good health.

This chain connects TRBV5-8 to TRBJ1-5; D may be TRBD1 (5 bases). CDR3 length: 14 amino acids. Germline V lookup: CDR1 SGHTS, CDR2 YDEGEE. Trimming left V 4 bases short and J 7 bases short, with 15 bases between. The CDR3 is CASSGDTPGQPQHF. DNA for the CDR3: TGTGCCAGCAGCGGGGATACCCCAGGGCAGCCCCAGCATTTT.

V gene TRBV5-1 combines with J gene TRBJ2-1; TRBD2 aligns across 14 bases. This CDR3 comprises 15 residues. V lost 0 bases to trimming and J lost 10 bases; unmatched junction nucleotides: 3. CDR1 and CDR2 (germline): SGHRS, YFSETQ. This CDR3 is CASSLVGTSGREQFF. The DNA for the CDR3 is TGCGCCAGCAGCTTGGTAGGGACTAGCGGGAGAGAGCAGTTCTTC.

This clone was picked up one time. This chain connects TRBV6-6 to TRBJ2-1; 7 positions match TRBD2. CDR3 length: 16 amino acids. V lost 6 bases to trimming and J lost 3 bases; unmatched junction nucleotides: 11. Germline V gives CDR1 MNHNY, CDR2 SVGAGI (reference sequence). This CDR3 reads CASRVSRDYLYNEQFF. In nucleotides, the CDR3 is TGTGCCAGCAGAGTGAGCCGGGACTATCTCTACAATGAGCAGTTCTTC.

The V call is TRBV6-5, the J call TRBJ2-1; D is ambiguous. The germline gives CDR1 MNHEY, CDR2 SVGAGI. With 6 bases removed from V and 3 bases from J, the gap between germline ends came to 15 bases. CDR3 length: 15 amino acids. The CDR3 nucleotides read TGTGCCAGCAGGCAAGAAGGGCTCTACTACAATGAGCAGTTCTTC. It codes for CASRQEGLYYNEQFF.

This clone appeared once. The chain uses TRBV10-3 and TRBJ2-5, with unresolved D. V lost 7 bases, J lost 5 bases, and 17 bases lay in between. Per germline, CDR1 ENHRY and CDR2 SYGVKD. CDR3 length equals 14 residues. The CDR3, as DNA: TGTGCCATCAAGCAGGTAAACGCCGCGGAGACCCAGTACTTC. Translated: CAIKQVNAAETQYF.

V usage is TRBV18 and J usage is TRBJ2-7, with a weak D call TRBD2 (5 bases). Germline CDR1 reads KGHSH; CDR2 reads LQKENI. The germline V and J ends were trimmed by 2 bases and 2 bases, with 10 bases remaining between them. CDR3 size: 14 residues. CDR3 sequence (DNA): TGTGCCAGCTCACCAAAGGACTTTCCCTACGAGCAGTACTTC. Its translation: CASSPKDFPYEQYF. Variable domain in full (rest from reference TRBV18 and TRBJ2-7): NAGVMQNPRHLVRRRGQEARLRCSPMKGHSHVYWYRQLPEEGLKFMVYLQKENIIDESGMPKERFSAEFPKEGPSILRIQQVVRGDSAAYFCASSPKDFPYEQYFGPGTRLTVT.

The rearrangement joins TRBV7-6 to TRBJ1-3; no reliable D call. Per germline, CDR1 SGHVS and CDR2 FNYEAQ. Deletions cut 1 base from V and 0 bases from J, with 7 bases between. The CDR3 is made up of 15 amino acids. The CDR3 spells CASSLGWSSGNTIYF. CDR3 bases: TGTGCCAGCAGCTTAGGATGGAGCTCTGGAAACACCATATATTTT.

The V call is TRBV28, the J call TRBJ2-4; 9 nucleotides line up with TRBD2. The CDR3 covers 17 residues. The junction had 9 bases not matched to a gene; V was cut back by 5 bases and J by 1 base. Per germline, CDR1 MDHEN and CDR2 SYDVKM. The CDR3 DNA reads TGTGCCAGCAGTCCACAGACCGGGACTAGCGCCAAAAACATTCAGTACTTC. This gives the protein CASSPQTGTSAKNIQYF.

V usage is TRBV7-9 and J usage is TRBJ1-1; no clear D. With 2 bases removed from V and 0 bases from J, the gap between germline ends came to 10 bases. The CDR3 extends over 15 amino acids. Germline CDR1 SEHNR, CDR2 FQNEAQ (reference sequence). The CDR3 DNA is TGTGCCAGCAGCTTAATGACAACCATGAACACTGAAGCTTTCTTT. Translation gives CASSLMTTMNTEAFF.

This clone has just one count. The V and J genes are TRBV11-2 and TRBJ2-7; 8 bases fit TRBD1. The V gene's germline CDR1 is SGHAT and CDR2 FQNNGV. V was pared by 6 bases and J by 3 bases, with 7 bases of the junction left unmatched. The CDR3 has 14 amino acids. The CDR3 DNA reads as TGTGCCAGCAGGTCCCAGGGGGCGGGCTACGAGCAGTACTTC. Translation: CASRSQGAGYEQYF.

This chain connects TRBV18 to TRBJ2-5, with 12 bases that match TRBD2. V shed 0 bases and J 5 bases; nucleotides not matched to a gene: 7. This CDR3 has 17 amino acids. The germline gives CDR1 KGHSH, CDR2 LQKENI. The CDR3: CASSPPTSGGYRETQYF. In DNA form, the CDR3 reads TGTGCCAGCTCACCACCGACTAGCGGGGGTTATCGGGAGACCCAGTACTTC.

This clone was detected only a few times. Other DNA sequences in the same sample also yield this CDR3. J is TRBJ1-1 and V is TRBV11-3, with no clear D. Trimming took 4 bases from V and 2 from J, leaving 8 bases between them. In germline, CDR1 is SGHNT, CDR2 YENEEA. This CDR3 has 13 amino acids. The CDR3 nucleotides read TGTGCCAGCAGCTCTACGGGCAACACTGAAGCTTTCTTT. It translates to CASSSTGNTEAFF.

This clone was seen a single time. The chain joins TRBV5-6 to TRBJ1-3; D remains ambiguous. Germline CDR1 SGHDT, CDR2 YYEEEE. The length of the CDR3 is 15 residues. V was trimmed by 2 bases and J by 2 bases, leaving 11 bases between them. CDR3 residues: CASSLRPGPGNTIYF. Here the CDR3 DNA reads TGTGCCAGCAGCTTAAGGCCAGGCCCTGGAAACACCATATATTTT.

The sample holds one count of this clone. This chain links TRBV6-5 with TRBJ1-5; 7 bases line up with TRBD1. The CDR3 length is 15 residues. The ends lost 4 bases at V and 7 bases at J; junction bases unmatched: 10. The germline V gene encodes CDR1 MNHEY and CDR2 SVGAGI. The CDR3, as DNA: TGTGCCAGCAGTTCCACCCGGGACAGACAGCAGCCCCAGCATTTT. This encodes CASSSTRDRQQPQHF.

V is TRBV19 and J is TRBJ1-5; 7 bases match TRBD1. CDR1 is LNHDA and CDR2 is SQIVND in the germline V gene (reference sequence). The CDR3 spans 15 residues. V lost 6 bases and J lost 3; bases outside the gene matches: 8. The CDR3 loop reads CASRGPGQYNQPQHF. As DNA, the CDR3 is TGTGCCAGTAGGGGGCCGGGACAGTACAATCAGCCCCAGCATTTT.

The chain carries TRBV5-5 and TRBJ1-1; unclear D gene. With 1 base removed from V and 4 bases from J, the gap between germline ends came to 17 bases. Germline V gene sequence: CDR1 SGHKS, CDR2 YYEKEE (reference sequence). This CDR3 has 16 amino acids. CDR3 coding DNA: TGTGCCAGCAGCTTGATTGTCTATGGCAGTGGCACTGAAGCTTTCTTT. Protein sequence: CASSLIVYGSGTEAFF.